This entry describes one T cell receptor (beta chain). Antigen: not known. The sample is drawn from a study of beta chain features in type 1 diabetes. The investigators reverse transcribed all of the isolated RNA, so they sequenced expressed TCRB transcripts. Profiling relied on immunoSEQ multiplex PCR, and the TCRdb table lists in-frame clones only, not all of them. The repertoire holds about 640,000 clones, about an eighth seen once, with roughly 0.12% in the top ten. Study observations and caveats: TCRB CDR3s from Type 1 diabetes patients were moderately but significantly shorter in all four CD4+ subsets. Within patients, naive, central memory and Treg TCRB repertoires seemed more similar than within healthy donors.

One heparinised blood draw, averaging about 0.11 L, came from each donor. V lost 1 base, J lost 2 bases, and 17 bases lay in between. This CDR3 has 17 residues. The germline gives CDR1 LGHNT, CDR2 FRNRAP. Input material: naive CD4+ T cells from blood. The TCR was taken from a man younger than 40 with type 1 diabetes. The V gene is TRBV12-5, the J gene TRBJ1-1; D is possibly TRBD1 (5 bases). This chain's CDR3 is CASGLGYYSGGNTEAFF. CDR3 nucleotides: TGTGCTAGTGGTTTGGGATACTACTCGGGGGGAAACACTGAAGCTTTCTTT.